This TCR beta chain was observed in a study of blood T cells in healthy people across ages. Overall study findings and caveats: The study lacked donor CMV status, which possibly confounded expanded clonotype changes. Roughly linear age-related decline in beta diversity appeared, significant by age approximately 41.

Concerning this clonotype: Its antigen is undetermined. One base away lies a much larger clone, so this may be a sequencing read error.

The CDR3 totals 15 residues. The authors ran a second PCR of roughly 7 to 11 cycles using a sample-barcoded 5' primer and a J-beta primer mix. The template-switch adaptor, which had 12 random nucleotides, put a tag on each cDNA molecule. Each CDR3 protein gets one entry after TCRdb re-called the 5' RACE reads with MiXCR. The data contain hundreds of thousands of distinct CDR3 sequences, roughly 30% of them singletons. The clonotype originates from an elderly woman in good health. V usage is TRBV12-3 or TRBV12-4 and J usage is TRBJ1-6; 10 bases map to TRBD1. Source material: blood. CDR3 protein: CASSSETGGNSPRHF. The DNA for the CDR3 is TGTGCCAGCAGCTCCGAGACAGGGGGCAATTCACCCCGCCACTTT.